This is a list of T cell receptor beta chains from one sample in a study of T cells in narcolepsy. Profiling relied on immunoSEQ multiplex PCR, and the TCRdb table lists in-frame clones only, not all of them. Among fewer than 30,000 clones, roughly 85% were seen once, and the ten largest hold roughly 10%. The sequenced material came from memory (CD45RA-) CD4+ T cells from blood. All receptors come from a human donor in good health. The CDR3 runs from the conserved cysteine through the conserved F or W. A D gene is named only where the DNA matches it firmly. Clone sizes are given selectively: once, few, many, or a class where the clone is expanded.

j_gene,abundance,v_gene,d_gene,CDR3aa,CDR3nt
TRBJ2-7,-,TRBV9,-,CASSVGTGPTREQYF,TGTGCCAGCAGCGTAGGAACAGGTCCTACGAGGGAGCAGTACTTC
TRBJ2-7,-,TRBV7-2,TRBD1,CASSPRAGTGGSYEQYF,TGTGCCAGCAGCCCGAGAGCCGGGACAGGAGGTTCCTACGAGCAGTACTTC
TRBJ2-1,-,TRBV14,TRBD2,CASSLTSGRGVQFF,TGTGCCAGCAGCCTGACTAGCGGGAGAGGTGTGCAGTTCTTC
TRBJ1-5,-,TRBV6-6,-,CASSYSHRYSNQPQHF,TGTGCCAGCAGTTACTCCCACAGGTATAGCAATCAGCCCCAGCATTTT
TRBJ2-2,-,TRBV27,TRBD2,CARRGLAPNTGELFF,TGTGCCAGACGCGGACTAGCGCCGAACACCGGGGAGCTGTTTTTT
TRBJ2-2,-,TRBV6-5,TRBD1,CASSYLTGLGGELFF,TGTGCCAGCAGTTACTTGACAGGGTTAGGCGGGGAGCTGTTTTTT
TRBJ2-7,-,TRBV7-6,TRBD2,CASSPTSGSPYEQYF,TGTGCCAGCAGCCCGACTAGCGGGAGTCCCTACGAGCAGTACTTC
TRBJ2-7,-,TRBV27,TRBD1,CASKGQMTYEQYF,TGTGCCAGCAAGGGACAGATGACCTACGAGCAGTACTTC
TRBJ2-7,-,TRBV21-1,-,CASSKGYEQYF,TGTGCCAGCAGCAAAGGCTACGAGCAGTACTTC
TRBJ1-5,once,TRBV28,TRBD1,CASWGDSRQPQHF,TGTGCCAGCTGGGGGGACAGCCGGCAGCCCCAGCATTTT
TRBJ2-7,-,TRBV28,-,CASRRRLALPFEQYF,TGTGCCAGCAGGAGAAGGCTAGCGCTCCCTTTCGAGCAGTACTTC
TRBJ2-1,-,TRBV5-1,TRBD2,CASSLVAGASYNEQFF,TGCGCCAGCAGCTTGGTGGCGGGAGCTTCCTACAATGAGCAGTTCTTC
TRBJ1-2,-,TRBV9,TRBD1,CASSSRTGGHTGYTF,TGTGCCAGCAGCTCGCGGACAGGCGGCCATACGGGCTACACCTTC
TRBJ1-1,-,TRBV11-2,-,CASSPGRSNTEAFF,TGTGCCAGCAGCCCGGGACGGTCGAACACTGAAGCTTTCTTT
TRBJ1-4,-,TRBV7-9,-,CASSPLGEKLFF,TGTGCCAGCAGCCCGCTTGGTGAAAAACTGTTTTTT
TRBJ1-1,-,TRBV6-1,TRBD1,CASSAITGTGGTEAFF,TGTGCCAGCAGTGCGATCACCGGGACAGGGGGCACTGAAGCTTTCTTT
TRBJ1-1,once,TRBV7-8,-,CASSLILTVNTEAFF,TGTGCCAGCAGCTTAATATTGACAGTTAACACTGAAGCTTTCTTT
TRBJ2-3,-,TRBV11-1,-,CAGQGGDTQYF,TGTGCCGGACAGGGAGGGGATACGCAGTATTTT
TRBJ1-2,-,TRBV14,-,CASSQTEFYGYTF,TGTGCCAGCAGCCAGACAGAATTCTATGGCTACACCTTC
TRBJ2-4,-,TRBV19,TRBD2,CASRGGGRVQGSAAKNIQYF,TGTGCCAGTAGAGGTGGCGGGAGAGTTCAAGGAAGTGCGGCCAAAAACATTCAGTACTTC
TRBJ2-1,-,TRBV7-2,TRBD2,CASRYRTSGRINEQFF,TGTGCCAGCAGATATAGGACTAGCGGGAGAATTAATGAGCAGTTCTTC
TRBJ2-1,-,TRBV19,-,CASSIGRAEGDEQFF,TGTGCCAGCAGTATAGGCAGGGCAGAGGGCGATGAGCAGTTCTTC
TRBJ1-2,-,TRBV7-2,TRBD1,CASSTGQGAGGYTF,TGTGCCAGCAGCACGGGACAGGGGGCGGGCGGCTACACCTTC
TRBJ1-6,-,TRBV6-5,TRBD1,CASRSLGGRSSPLHF,TGTGCCAGCAGAAGCCTAGGGGGCCGTAGTTCACCCCTCCACTTT
TRBJ2-7,-,TRBV25-1,TRBD1,CASSALTGTGGKQYF,TGTGCCAGCAGTGCGCTCACCGGGACAGGGGGAAAGCAGTACTTC
TRBJ2-5,-,TRBV4-1,-,CASSQDLWAEETQYF,TGCGCCAGCAGCCAAGATCTGTGGGCAGAAGAGACCCAGTACTTC
TRBJ1-1,-,TRBV11-2,TRBD1,CASSLGQGMNTEAFF,TGTGCCAGCAGCTTGGGACAGGGGATGAACACTGAAGCTTTCTTT
TRBJ1-4,-,TRBV5-4,TRBD1,CASSLKGQGYEKLFF,TGTGCCAGCAGCCTCAAGGGACAGGGCTATGAAAAACTGTTTTTT
TRBJ1-2,-,TRBV29-1,TRBD1,CSAGTGLGYTF,TGCAGCGCCGGGACAGGGCTAGGCTACACCTTC
TRBJ2-2,-,TRBV11-3,-,CASSLDGGLPGELFF,TGTGCCAGCAGCTTAGATGGAGGGTTACCCGGGGAGCTGTTTTTT
TRBJ1-2,few,TRBV7-2,-,CASSPGGPYGYTF,TGTGCCAGCAGCCCCGGGGGGCCGTATGGCTACACCTTC
TRBJ2-2,-,TRBV20-1,-,CSTTDSGELFF,TGCAGTACTACAGATTCCGGGGAGCTGTTTTTT
TRBJ2-5,-,TRBV29-1,TRBD2,CSVVGGGSVSETQYF,TGCAGCGTTGTAGGTGGCGGGAGTGTAAGCGAGACCCAGTACTTC
TRBJ2-1,-,TRBV7-6,-,CASSLGVDEQFF,TGTGCCAGCAGCTTAGGAGTCGATGAGCAGTTCTTC
TRBJ1-2,-,TRBV18,-,CASSPQTLGYTF,TGTGCCAGCTCACCACAAACGCTTGGCTACACCTTC
TRBJ2-2,-,TRBV2,-,CASSVQGRAGELFF,TGTGCCAGCAGTGTCCAGGGGAGGGCCGGGGAGCTGTTTTTT
TRBJ1-1,-,TRBV28,-,CASLNNRNTEAFF,TGTGCCAGTCTCAATAACCGGAACACTGAAGCTTTCTTT
TRBJ1-2,-,TRBV7-2,TRBD1,CASSLVGQEPHYTF,TGTGCCAGCAGCTTAGTGGGACAGGAGCCTCACTACACCTTC
TRBJ2-3,-,TRBV2,-,CASSEGRDTDTQYF,TGTGCCAGCAGTGAAGGCCGGGATACAGATACGCAGTATTTT
TRBJ2-1,-,TRBV6-5,TRBD2,CASSSRGGNNEQFF,TGTGCCAGCAGCTCTCGGGGGGGTAACAATGAGCAGTTCTTC
TRBJ1-2,-,TRBV27,-,CASSLKGNTYGYTF,TGTGCCAGCAGTTTGAAAGGTAACACCTATGGCTACACCTTC
TRBJ1-1,-,TRBV7-9,-,CASSYAGGGGAEAFF,TGTGCCAGCAGCTACGCGGGAGGAGGCGGGGCTGAAGCTTTCTTT
TRBJ2-3,few,TRBV9,TRBD1,CASSAAPGTGGPDTQYF,TGTGCCAGCAGCGCGGCTCCCGGGACAGGGGGCCCAGATACGCAGTATTTT
TRBJ1-1,-,TRBV19,-,CASSIKQMGGTEAFF,TGTGCCAGTAGTATAAAACAAATGGGGGGCACTGAAGCTTTCTTT
TRBJ2-3,-,TRBV18,TRBD2,CASSPGGLAVYTDTQYF,TGTGCCAGCTCACCAGGGGGACTAGCGGTCTACACAGATACGCAGTATTTT
TRBJ1-5,-,TRBV19,-,CASSVTGADQPQHF,TGTGCCAGTAGTGTCACAGGTGCTGATCAGCCCCAGCATTTT